The clone carrying this TCR beta chain was observed at least ten times. The sample originates from a study of early T cells in non-severe SARS-CoV-2 infection. Unique molecular identifiers were added to individual cDNA molecules. TCRdb redid the calling of the 5' RACE reads with MiXCR, one entry per CDR3 protein. Of around 99,000 distinct CDR3 sequences in the sample, around 10% were seen once. The CDR3 consists of 14 residues. V was shortened by 1 base and J by 5 bases, with 11 bases between the two germline ends. Germline loops: CDR1 SGHRS, CDR2 YFSETQ. The sequence derives from an adult who was a healthcare worker with PCR-confirmed SARS-CoV-2 infection or an uninfected control (not recorded which). Source material: whole blood. The rearrangement uses TRBV5-1 and TRBJ2-3; no clear D gene. CDR3 protein: CASSLIGTQDTQYF. CDR3 nucleotide sequence: TGCGCCAGCAGCTTGATCGGTACCCAAGATACGCAGTATTTT.